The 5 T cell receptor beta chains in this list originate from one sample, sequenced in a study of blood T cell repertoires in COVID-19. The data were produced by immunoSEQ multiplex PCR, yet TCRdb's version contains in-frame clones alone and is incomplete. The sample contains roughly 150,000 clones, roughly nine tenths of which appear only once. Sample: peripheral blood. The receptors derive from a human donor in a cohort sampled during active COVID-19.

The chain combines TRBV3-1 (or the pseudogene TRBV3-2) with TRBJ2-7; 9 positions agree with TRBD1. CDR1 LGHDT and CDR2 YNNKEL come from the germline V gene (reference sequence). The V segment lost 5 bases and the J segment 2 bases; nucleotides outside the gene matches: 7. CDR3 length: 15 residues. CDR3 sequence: CASSIRDRATYEQYF. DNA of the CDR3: TGTGCCAGCAGCATCCGGGACAGGGCGACCTACGAGCAGTACTTC.

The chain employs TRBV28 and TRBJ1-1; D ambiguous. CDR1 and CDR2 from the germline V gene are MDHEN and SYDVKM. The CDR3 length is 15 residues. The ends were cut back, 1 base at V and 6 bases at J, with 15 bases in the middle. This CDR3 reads CASSLLVGVFSEAFF. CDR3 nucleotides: TGTGCCAGCAGTTTATTGGTCGGGGTTTTCTCTGAAGCTTTCTTT.

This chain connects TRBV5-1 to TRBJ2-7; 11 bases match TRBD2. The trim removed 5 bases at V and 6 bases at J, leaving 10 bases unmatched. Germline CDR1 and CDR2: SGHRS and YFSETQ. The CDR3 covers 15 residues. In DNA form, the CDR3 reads TGCGCCAGCAGTGGGGAGACTAGCGGGATAGGCGAGCAGTACTTC. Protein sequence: CASSGETSGIGEQYF.

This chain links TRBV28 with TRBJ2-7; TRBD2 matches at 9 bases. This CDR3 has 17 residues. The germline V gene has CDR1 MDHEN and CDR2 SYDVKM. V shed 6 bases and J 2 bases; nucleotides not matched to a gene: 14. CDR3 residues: CASRFAGSGRITYEQYF. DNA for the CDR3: TGTGCCAGCAGATTCGCTGGTAGCGGGAGAATCACCTACGAGCAGTACTTC.

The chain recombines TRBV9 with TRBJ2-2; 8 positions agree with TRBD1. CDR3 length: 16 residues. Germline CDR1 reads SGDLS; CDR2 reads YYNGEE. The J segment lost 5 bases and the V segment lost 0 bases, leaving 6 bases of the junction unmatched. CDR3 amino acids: CASSVGTGSGTGELFF. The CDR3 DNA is TGTGCCAGCAGCGTAGGGACAGGGTCGGGGACCGGGGAGCTGTTTTTT.